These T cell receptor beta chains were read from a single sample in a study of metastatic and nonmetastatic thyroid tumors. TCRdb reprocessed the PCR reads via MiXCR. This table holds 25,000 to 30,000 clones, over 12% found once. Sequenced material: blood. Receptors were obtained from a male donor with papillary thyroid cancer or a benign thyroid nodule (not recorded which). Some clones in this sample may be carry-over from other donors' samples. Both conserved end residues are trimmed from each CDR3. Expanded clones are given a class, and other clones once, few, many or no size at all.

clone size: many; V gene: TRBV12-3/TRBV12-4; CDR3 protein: ASSSQVYGYT
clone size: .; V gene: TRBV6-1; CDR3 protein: ASTSTGTSGHEQY
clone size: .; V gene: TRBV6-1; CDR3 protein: ASRGSLYEQY
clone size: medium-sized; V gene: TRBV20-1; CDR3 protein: SARDRSGRHNEQF
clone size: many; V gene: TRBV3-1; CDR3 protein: ASSSRQFTGELF
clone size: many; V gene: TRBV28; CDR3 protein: ASSLGGWGTSGRAIGYEQY
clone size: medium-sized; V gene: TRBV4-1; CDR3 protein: ASSQDPSGANVLT
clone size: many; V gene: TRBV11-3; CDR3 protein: ASSSEDRDNEKLF
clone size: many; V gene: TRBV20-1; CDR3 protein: SARDSGDSSEQY
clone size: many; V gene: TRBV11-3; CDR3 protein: ASSQLWGEETQY
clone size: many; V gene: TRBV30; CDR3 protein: AWSKALDQPQH
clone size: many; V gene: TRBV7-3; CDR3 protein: ASSLDRNQPQH
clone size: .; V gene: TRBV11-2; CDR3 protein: ASSFAKQETQY
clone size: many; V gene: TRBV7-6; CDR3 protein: ASSPSELAVTDTQY
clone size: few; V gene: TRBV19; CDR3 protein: ASSIGLIAF